The entry that follows covers one T cell receptor beta chain sequence. The sample comes from a study of blood T cell repertoires in COVID-19. Generated by immunoSEQ multiplex PCR, the TCRdb table keeps only in-frame clones and is missing some. The repertoire holds about 480,000 clones, approximately 90% seen once, with approximately 1.8% in the top ten. The germline gives CDR1 SGHAT, CDR2 FQNNGV. Trimming pared 4 bases from V and 8 bases from J, leaving 17 bases between. CDR3 length equals 14 residues. This rearrangement joins TRBV11-2 to TRBJ1-2, with D tentatively TRBD1 (5 bases). Sequences were obtained from PBMCs or T cells enriched from blood (not recorded which). The receptor was isolated from a middle-aged woman who had recovered from COVID-19. Here the CDR3 DNA reads TGTGCCAGCAGCTGGGGGGGTCCGTCAGAAGGCTACACCTTC. This sequence encodes CASSWGGPSEGYTF.